The rows below give T cell receptor beta chains drawn from one sample of a study of beta chain features in type 1 diabetes. Sequenced by immunoSEQ multiplex PCR; TCRdb stores in-frame clones only, minus some. The sample consists of 200,000 to 250,000 clones, roughly two thirds of them appearing once. Sequencing was done on a sample of naive CD4+ T cells from blood. The receptors originated from a man aged 30 to 39 in good health. CDR3s include the opening cysteine and the closing phenylalanine or tryptophan. Fields, in order: D gene, V gene, J gene, CDR3 length, clone size, CDR3 protein, CDR3 DNA. A D gene is named only where the DNA matches it firmly. Clone size is stated in some rows and not others, as once, few, many or a class when expanded.

NA	TRBV7-9	TRBJ2-2	16	NA	CASSLAPQGRTGELFF	TGTGCCAGCAGCTTAGCTCCCCAAGGTCGTACCGGGGAGCTGTTTTTT
NA	TRBV14	TRBJ2-1	13	NA	CASSQDLGNEQFF	TGTGCCAGCAGCCAAGATCTGGGGAATGAGCAGTTCTTC
NA	TRBV5-6	TRBJ2-1	15	NA	CASSQMTSGYNEQFF	TGTGCCAGCAGCCAGATGACGTCGGGGTACAATGAGCAGTTCTTC
NA	TRBV30	TRBJ2-1	11	few	CAWSPGNEQFF	TGTGCCTGGAGTCCCGGGAATGAGCAGTTCTTC
NA	TRBV10-3	TRBJ1-3	13	few	CATERQDLNTIYF	TGTGCCACCGAAAGACAGGATCTAAACACCATATATTTT
TRBD1	TRBV27	TRBJ1-2	14	NA	CASSGGQGRDGYTF	TGTGCCAGCAGCGGAGGACAGGGTCGAGATGGCTACACCTTC
NA	TRBV30	TRBJ1-1	14	NA	CAWSVPPGATEAFF	TGTGCCTGGAGTGTTCCACCAGGGGCCACTGAAGCTTTCTTT
TRBD1	TRBV5-1	TRBJ1-4	14	once	CASSWTGGSEKLFF	TGCGCCAGCAGCTGGACAGGGGGCTCTGAAAAACTGTTTTTT
TRBD2	TRBV4-3	TRBJ2-7	16	NA	CASREGLAGGNYEQYF	TGCGCCAGCAGAGAGGGGCTAGCGGGAGGCAACTACGAGCAGTACTTC
NA	TRBV30	TRBJ2-7	13	NA	CAWSVGSSYEQYF	TGTGCCTGGAGTGTGGGCAGTTCCTACGAGCAGTACTTC
NA	TRBV18	TRBJ2-1	15	few	CASSNGGRLPNEQFF	TGTGCCAGCTCGAACGGAGGTAGGCTCCCCAATGAGCAGTTCTTC
NA	TRBV28	TRBJ1-1	15	NA	CASIRVTPRGTEAFF	TGTGCCAGCATCAGGGTAACACCAAGAGGAACTGAAGCTTTCTTT
NA	TRBV5-1	TRBJ2-1	15	NA	CASSSGPASYNEQFF	TGCGCCAGCAGTTCCGGACCGGCCAGCTACAATGAGCAGTTCTTC
NA	TRBV6-5	TRBJ2-3	14	NA	CASSFGGMTDTQYF	TGTGCCAGCAGTTTTGGGGGGATGACAGATACGCAGTATTTT
TRBD1	TRBV30	TRBJ1-1	14	NA	CAWTRTGPNTEAFF	TGTGCCTGGACCAGGACAGGCCCGAACACTGAAGCTTTCTTT
NA	TRBV30	TRBJ1-6	13	NA	CAWRQPGNSPLHF	TGTGCCTGGAGGCAGCCTGGGAATTCACCCCTCCACTTT
TRBD2	TRBV5-1	TRBJ2-1	14	once	CASSPGLGDNEQFF	TGCGCCAGCAGCCCAGGACTAGGGGACAATGAGCAGTTCTTC
NA	TRBV30	TRBJ1-1	13	NA	CAWNLRLGSEAFF	TGTGCCTGGAATCTTAGGCTGGGCAGTGAAGCTTTCTTT
TRBD2	TRBV13	TRBJ2-7	17	NA	CASSLVPYWTSGNEQYF	TGTGCCAGCAGCTTAGTTCCTTACTGGACTAGCGGGAACGAGCAGTACTTC
NA	TRBV29-1	TRBJ2-7	13	NA	CSVTSLPSYEQYF	TGCAGCGTTACCTCATTGCCCAGCTACGAGCAGTACTTC
TRBD2	TRBV29-1	TRBJ2-1	16	NA	CSVEVLERGGPNEQFF	TGCAGCGTTGAAGTACTGGAGCGGGGGGGCCCAAATGAGCAGTTCTTC
NA	TRBV30	TRBJ2-1	11	few	CAWRLNNEQFF	TGTGCCTGGAGGTTGAACAATGAGCAGTTCTTC
TRBD2	TRBV4-3	TRBJ2-4	17	NA	CASSQGVSGIAKNIQYF	TGCGCCAGCAGCCAAGGGGTTAGCGGGATAGCCAAAAACATTCAGTACTTC
NA	TRBV4-2	TRBJ2-3	17	NA	CASSQEGLKATTDTQYF	TGTGCCAGCAGCCAAGAAGGACTTAAAGCAACCACAGATACGCAGTATTTT
TRBD1	TRBV7-9	TRBJ2-3	17	once	CASSAGTGATWSDTQYF	TGTGCCAGCAGCGCCGGGACAGGGGCTACCTGGTCAGATACGCAGTATTTT
TRBD2	TRBV29-1	TRBJ2-1	14	few	CSVSGLALYNEQFF	TGCAGCGTTTCCGGACTAGCGTTATACAATGAGCAGTTCTTC
NA	TRBV25-1	TRBJ1-1	14	once	CASSESGLNTEAFF	TGTGCCAGCAGTGAATCCGGTCTGAACACTGAAGCTTTCTTT
TRBD1	TRBV30	TRBJ2-7	15	NA	CTWSGGQGPLYEQYF	TGTACCTGGAGTGGGGGACAGGGGCCCCTTTACGAGCAGTACTTC
NA	TRBV7-9	TRBJ2-7	15	few	CASSLNRDPSYEQYF	TGTGCCAGCAGCTTAAACCGGGACCCGAGCTACGAGCAGTACTTC
TRBD1	TRBV9	TRBJ1-6	13	NA	CASSGTEGSPLHF	TGTGCCAGTTCGGGGACAGAGGGGTCACCCCTCCACTTT
NA	TRBV5-1	TRBJ2-2	15	NA	CASSPDGRGTGELFF	TGCGCCAGCAGCCCAGACGGACGAGGCACCGGGGAGCTGTTTTTT
NA	TRBV18	TRBJ2-3	12	NA	CASSVDTNTQYF	TGTGCCAGCTCGGTGGACACAAATACGCAGTATTTT
NA	TRBV30	TRBJ2-5	15	NA	CAWSARKGYQETQYF	TGTGCCTGGAGTGCCCGAAAAGGATACCAAGAGACCCAGTACTTC
NA	TRBV30	TRBJ1-4	12	NA	CARGTSNEKLFF	TGCGCCCGGGGAACGTCTAATGAAAAACTGTTTTTT
NA	TRBV30	TRBJ1-3	13	NA	CAWSSISGNTIYF	TGTGCCTGGAGTTCCATCTCTGGAAACACCATATATTTT
NA	TRBV30	TRBJ1-1	14	NA	CAWRVHTMNTEAFF	TGTGCCTGGAGAGTACACACGATGAACACTGAAGCTTTCTTT
NA	TRBV28	TRBJ2-7	11	NA	CASSPVGEQYF	TGTGCCAGCAGTCCTGTTGGGGAGCAGTACTTC
NA	TRBV7-9	TRBJ2-1	15	NA	CASSLGSGGYNEQFF	TGTGCCAGCAGCTTAGGTAGCGGAGGGTACAATGAGCAGTTCTTC
NA	TRBV30	TRBJ2-4	13	few	CAWRRDPKNIQYF	TGTGCCTGGAGGCGGGACCCAAAAAACATTCAGTACTTC
NA	TRBV7-2	TRBJ2-3	15	NA	CASSPRDGVTDTQYF	TGTGCCAGCAGCCCCCGGGACGGGGTCACAGATACGCAGTATTTT
NA	TRBV18	TRBJ2-1	13	few	CASSPHPSNEQFF	TGTGCCAGCTCACCTCACCCGAGCAATGAGCAGTTCTTC
NA	TRBV30	TRBJ2-5	14	once	CAWSAGLPVETQYF	TGTGCCTGGAGTGCGGGGTTGCCAGTTGAGACCCAGTACTTC
NA	TRBV29-1	TRBJ2-1	13	few	CSVEQQLLNEQFF	TGCAGCGTTGAACAACAGCTCCTCAATGAGCAGTTCTTC
TRBD2	TRBV6-6	TRBJ2-7	15	NA	CASSYSSGGLYEQYF	TGTGCCAGCAGTTACTCGAGCGGGGGGTTGTACGAGCAGTACTTC
NA	TRBV13	TRBJ2-7	13	NA	CASSLKGLREQYF	TGTGCCAGCAGCTTAAAAGGACTTCGCGAGCAGTACTTC
TRBD2	TRBV29-1	TRBJ2-1	13	few	CSVGGLAGVEQFF	TGCAGCGTTGGTGGACTAGCGGGAGTTGAGCAGTTCTTC
NA	TRBV10-3	TRBJ2-1	16	NA	CAISDTDYFPYNEQFF	TGTGCCATCAGTGACACAGACTACTTCCCGTACAATGAGCAGTTCTTC
NA	TRBV10-3	TRBJ2-2	14	NA	CAISEEGSTGELFF	TGTGCCATCAGTGAAGAAGGGTCCACCGGGGAGCTGTTTTTT
NA	TRBV13	TRBJ2-7	14	NA	CASSSPKEAYEQYF	TGTGCCAGCAGCTCCCCAAAAGAGGCCTACGAGCAGTACTTC
TRBD2	TRBV2	TRBJ2-5	14	once	CASIRAGVGKTQYF	TGTGCCAGCATACGAGCGGGAGTCGGGAAGACCCAGTACTTC